This is a list of T cell receptor beta chains from one sample in a study of blood T cell repertoires in COVID-19. The method was immunoSEQ multiplex PCR; TCRdb's version includes in-frame clones alone and lacks a portion of them. Of approximately 25,000 clones listed, about 72% were seen once; the top ten hold 40% to 55%. Sequencing was done on a sample of peripheral blood. All receptors come from a woman aged 80 or over with acute or convalescent COVID-19. Each CDR3 is given with its conserved first and last residue. A D gene is named only where the DNA matches it firmly. Rows may omit the clone size; those that give it use once, few, many or a size class.

D gene: NA
V gene: TRBV5-1
J gene: TRBJ1-2
clone size: NA
CDR3 protein: CASRSTTGLLDGYTF
CDR3 DNA: TGCGCCAGCAGATCGACTACAGGGCTCCTCGACGGCTACACCTTC

D gene: TRBD1
V gene: TRBV6-5
J gene: TRBJ1-1
clone size: NA
CDR3 protein: CASGQGRNTEAFF
CDR3 DNA: TGTGCCAGCGGACAGGGGAGGAACACTGAAGCTTTCTTT

D gene: NA
V gene: TRBV30
J gene: TRBJ1-4
clone size: NA
CDR3 protein: CAWGPREKLFF
CDR3 DNA: TGTGCCTGGGGCCCCCGTGAAAAACTGTTTTTT

D gene: TRBD1
V gene: TRBV18
J gene: TRBJ2-7
clone size: NA
CDR3 protein: CASSTGTEGEQYF
CDR3 DNA: TGTGCCAGCTCAACCGGGACAGAAGGCGAGCAGTACTTC

D gene: TRBD1
V gene: TRBV18
J gene: TRBJ2-1
clone size: NA
CDR3 protein: CASSPDRAPYNEQFF
CDR3 DNA: TGTGCCAGCTCACCGGACAGGGCCCCCTACAATGAGCAGTTCTTC

D gene: TRBD1
V gene: TRBV18
J gene: TRBJ1-1
clone size: NA
CDR3 protein: CASSPGTGVPEAFF
CDR3 DNA: TGTGCCAGCTCACCAGGGACAGGGGTCCCTGAAGCTTTCTTT

D gene: TRBD1
V gene: TRBV10-3
J gene: TRBJ2-2
clone size: NA
CDR3 protein: CATGQGNTGELFF
CDR3 DNA: TGTGCCACTGGACAGGGAAACACCGGGGAGCTGTTTTTT

D gene: NA
V gene: TRBV6-6
J gene: TRBJ2-7
clone size: few
CDR3 protein: CASSKDFLSSWF
CDR3 DNA: TGTGCCAGCAGTAAGGACTTCCTAAGCAGTTGGTTC

D gene: TRBD1
V gene: TRBV5-1
J gene: TRBJ1-2
clone size: NA
CDR3 protein: CASSLVAGGRDGYTF
CDR3 DNA: TGCGCCAGCAGCTTGGTTGCAGGGGGCCGGGATGGCTACACCTTC

D gene: TRBD2
V gene: TRBV3-1/TRBV3-2
J gene: TRBJ2-1
clone size: NA
CDR3 protein: CASSRGLAGADEQFF
CDR3 DNA: TGTGCCAGCAGCCGCGGACTAGCGGGAGCCGATGAGCAGTTCTTC

D gene: NA
V gene: TRBV5-6
J gene: TRBJ1-5
clone size: NA
CDR3 protein: CASSLDGGSNQPQHF
CDR3 DNA: TGTGCCAGCAGCTTGGACGGGGGAAGCAATCAGCCCCAGCATTTT

D gene: TRBD1
V gene: TRBV13
J gene: TRBJ2-2
clone size: NA
CDR3 protein: CASRLTGETGELFF
CDR3 DNA: TGTGCCAGCAGGCTGACAGGGGAAACCGGGGAGCTGTTTTTT

D gene: TRBD2
V gene: TRBV5-1
J gene: TRBJ2-2
clone size: NA
CDR3 protein: CASSWGLADTGELFF
CDR3 DNA: TGCGCCAGCAGCTGGGGACTAGCGGACACCGGGGAGCTGTTTTTT

D gene: TRBD2
V gene: TRBV7-9
J gene: TRBJ2-5
clone size: NA
CDR3 protein: CASSLEGLAQETQYF
CDR3 DNA: TGTGCCAGCAGCTTAGAGGGACTAGCTCAAGAGACCCAGTACTTC